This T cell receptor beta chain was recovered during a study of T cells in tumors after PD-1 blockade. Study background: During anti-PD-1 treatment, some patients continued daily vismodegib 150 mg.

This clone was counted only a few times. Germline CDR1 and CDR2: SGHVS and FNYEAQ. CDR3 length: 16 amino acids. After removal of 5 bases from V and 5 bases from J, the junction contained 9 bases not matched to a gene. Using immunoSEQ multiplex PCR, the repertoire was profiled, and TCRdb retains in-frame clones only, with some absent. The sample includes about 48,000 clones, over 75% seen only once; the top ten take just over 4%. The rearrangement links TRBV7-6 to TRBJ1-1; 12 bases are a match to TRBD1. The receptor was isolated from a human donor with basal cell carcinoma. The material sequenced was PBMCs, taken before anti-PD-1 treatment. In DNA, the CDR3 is TGTGCCAGCAGCACGGGACAGGGGGCGCGAGGAACTGAAGCTTTCTTT. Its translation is CASSTGQGARGTEAFF.